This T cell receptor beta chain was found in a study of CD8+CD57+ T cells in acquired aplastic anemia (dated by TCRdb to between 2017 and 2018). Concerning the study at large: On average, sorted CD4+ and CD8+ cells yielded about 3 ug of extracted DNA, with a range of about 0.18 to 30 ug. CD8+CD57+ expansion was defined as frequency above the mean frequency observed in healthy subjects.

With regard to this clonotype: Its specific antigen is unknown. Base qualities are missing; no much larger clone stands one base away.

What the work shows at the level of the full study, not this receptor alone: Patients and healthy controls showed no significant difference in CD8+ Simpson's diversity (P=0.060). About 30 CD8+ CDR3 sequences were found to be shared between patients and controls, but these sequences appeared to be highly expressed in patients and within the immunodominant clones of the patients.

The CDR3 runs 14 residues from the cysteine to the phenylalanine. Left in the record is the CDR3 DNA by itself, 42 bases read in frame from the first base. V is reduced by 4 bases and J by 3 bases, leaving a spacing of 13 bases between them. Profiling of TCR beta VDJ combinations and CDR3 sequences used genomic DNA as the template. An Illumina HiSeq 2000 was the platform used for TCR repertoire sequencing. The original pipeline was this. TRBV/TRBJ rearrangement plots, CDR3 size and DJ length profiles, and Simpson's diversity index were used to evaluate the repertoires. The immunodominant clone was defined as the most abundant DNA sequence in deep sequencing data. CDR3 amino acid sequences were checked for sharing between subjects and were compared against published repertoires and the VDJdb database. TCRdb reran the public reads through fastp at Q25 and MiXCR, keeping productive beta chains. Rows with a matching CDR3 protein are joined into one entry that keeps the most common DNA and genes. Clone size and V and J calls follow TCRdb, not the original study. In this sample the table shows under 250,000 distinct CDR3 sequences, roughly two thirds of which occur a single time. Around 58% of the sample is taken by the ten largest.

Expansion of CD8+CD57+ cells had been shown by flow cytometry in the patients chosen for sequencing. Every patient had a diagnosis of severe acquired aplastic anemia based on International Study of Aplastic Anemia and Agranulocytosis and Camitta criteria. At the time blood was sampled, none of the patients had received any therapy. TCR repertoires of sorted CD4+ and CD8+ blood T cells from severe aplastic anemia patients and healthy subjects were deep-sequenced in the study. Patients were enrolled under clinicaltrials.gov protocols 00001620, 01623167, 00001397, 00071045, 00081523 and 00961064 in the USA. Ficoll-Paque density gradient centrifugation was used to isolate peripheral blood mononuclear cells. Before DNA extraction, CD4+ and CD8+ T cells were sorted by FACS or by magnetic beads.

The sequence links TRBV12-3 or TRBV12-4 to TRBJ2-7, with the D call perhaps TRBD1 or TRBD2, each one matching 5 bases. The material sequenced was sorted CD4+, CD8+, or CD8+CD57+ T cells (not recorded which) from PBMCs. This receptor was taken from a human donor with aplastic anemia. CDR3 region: CASSSIGTDYEQYF. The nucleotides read TGTGCCAGCAGTTCTATAGGGACGGACTACGAGCAGTACTTC.